These 31 T cell receptor beta chains originate from one sample sequenced in a study of T cells after yellow fever vaccination. TCRdb re-called the 5' RACE reads with MiXCR, one entry per CDR3 protein. The sample consists of around 600,000 distinct CDR3 sequences, 12% of them appearing once. Material: PBMCs, obtained on the day of the yellow fever booster vaccination. The receptors derive from a man under 40 who received the YFV17D yellow fever vaccine.

This clonotype occurred a few times. J is TRBJ1-2 and V is TRBV27; D is perhaps TRBD1 (6 bases). Germline-derived CDR1 and CDR2 are MNHEY and SMNVEV (reference sequence). The CDR3 sequence is 13 residues long. V was cut by 5 bases and J by 8 bases, with 15 bases left in between. The CDR3 DNA reads TGTGCCAGCAGTAGGGGGGTCGACCGCGGCTACACCTTC. It codes for CASSRGVDRGYTF.

Worth noting for this clonotype: This may be a read error, as it is one base from a much larger clone. The V and J genes are TRBV5-1 and TRBJ2-2, with no clear D. V lost 6 bases and J lost 0, with 12 bases in between. Germline lookup yields CDR1 SGHRS and CDR2 YFSETQ. The CDR3 is 15 amino acids. The CDR3 coding sequence is TGCGCCAGCATCGGGTGGAGTTCGAACACCGGGGAGCTGTTTTTT. The encoded protein is CASIGWSSNTGELFF.

The V call is TRBV7-2, the J call TRBJ1-4, with D unresolved. The CDR3 runs 13 residues. V lost 7 bases, J lost 8 bases, and 14 bases lay in between. Looked up from germline, CDR1 is SGHTA and CDR2 is FQGNSA. The CDR3 sequence: CASTASSREKLFF. The CDR3 nucleotides read TGTGCCAGCACCGCGTCCTCCCGCGAAAAACTGTTTTTT.

With respect to this clonotype: At one boundary the junction diverges from the germline segment, which might be a read error. The genes are TRBV30 and TRBJ2-5; 7 bases line up with TRBD2. Looked up from germline, CDR1 is GTSNPN and CDR2 is SVGIG (reference sequence). The CDR3 is 15 residues long. CDR3 sequence: CAWSVLRTRQGTQYF. The CDR3 DNA follows: TGTGCCTGGAGTGTACTTCGGACTAGACAAGGGACCCAGTACTTC.

This clonotype was seen a few times. A junction end diverges from the germline sequence, so it may reflect a read error. The V and J genes are TRBV6-2 or TRBV6-3 and TRBJ2-7, with 9 bases fitting TRBD2. Germline V lookup: CDR1 MNHEY, CDR2 SVGEGT. This CDR3 is 12 amino acids long. The DNA for the CDR3 is TGTGCCAGCAACGACTGGCTAGCGGGACCGACTTTC. Its protein product is CASNDWLAGPTF.

Ten or more counts support this clonotype. The chain employs TRBV30 and TRBJ2-3; D ambiguous. The CDR3 has 13 residues. Trimming took 3 bases from V and 1 from J, leaving 8 bases between them. In germline, CDR1 is GTSNPN, CDR2 SVGIG (reference sequence). The DNA of the CDR3 is TGTGCCTGGAGAGGAGATGGCACAGATACGCAGTATTTT. The encoded protein is CAWRGDGTDTQYF.

The chain has TRBV19 and TRBJ2-1; 14 bases align to TRBD2. Germline V lookup: CDR1 LNHDA, CDR2 SQIVND (reference sequence). V was clipped by 5 bases and J by 9 bases; unmatched bases: 3. This CDR3 region has 14 residues. CDR3 loop: CASSLGLAGAEQFF. The CDR3, as DNA: TGTGCCAGTAGTCTGGGACTAGCGGGAGCTGAGCAGTTCTTC.

J is TRBJ2-3 and V is TRBV24-1, with D perhaps TRBD1 (6 bases). The CDR3 length is 14 residues. Germline V gene data show CDR1 as KGHDR and CDR2 as SFDVKD. V was pared by 0 bases and J by 6 bases, with 9 bases between. The CDR3 protein is CATSDLDRLDTQYF. The CDR3 DNA sequence: TGTGCCACCAGTGATTTGGACAGGTTGGATACGCAGTATTTT.

This chain connects TRBV11-1 to TRBJ2-6; TRBD1 aligns across 9 bases. The V gene end was trimmed by 1 base and the J gene end by 3 bases; junction bases not matched to a gene: 7. The CDR3 runs 18 residues. Germline-derived CDR1 and CDR2 are SGHAT and FQDESV (reference sequence). In DNA, the CDR3 is TGTGCCAGCAGCTTAGGCGCCGGGACAGGGTTTGGGGCCAACGTCCTGACTTTC. It encodes CASSLGAGTGFGANVLTF. Looking up the rest from reference TRBV11-1 and TRBJ2-6 gives the full variable domain: EAEVAQSPRYKITEKSQAVAFWCDPISGHATLYWYRQILGQGPELLVQFQDESVVDDSQLPKDRFSAERLKGVDSTLKIQPAELGDSAMYLCASSLGAGTGFGANVLTFGAGSRLTVL.

The chain recombines TRBV6-2 or TRBV6-3 with TRBJ1-2; no reliable D call. V lost 8 bases and J 7 bases, leaving 8 bases between the germline ends. Germline CDR1 reads MNHEY; CDR2 reads SVGEGT. This CDR3 comprises 10 residues. The CDR3 loop is CASRPVGYTF. The CDR3 nucleotides are TGTGCCAGCCGCCCGGTTGGCTACACCTTC.

This chain connects TRBV6-5 to TRBJ1-3; D unresolved. V lost 0 bases, J lost 0 bases, and 6 bases lay in between. The V gene's germline CDR1 is MNHEY and CDR2 SVGAGI. The CDR3 consists of 15 residues. The DNA of the CDR3 is TGTGCCAGCAGTTACTCGGCTCTCTCTGGAAACACCATATATTTT. The encoded protein is CASSYSALSGNTIYF.

CDR3 amino acids: CASSLEATGSYNEQFF. The CDR3 DNA reads as TGCGCCAGCAGCTTGGAAGCGACCGGCTCCTACAATGAGCAGTTCTTC. The chain links TRBV5-1 to TRBJ2-1, with unresolved D. V was pared by 0 bases and J by 0 bases, with 10 bases between. This CDR3 comprises 16 residues. Germline loops: CDR1 SGHRS, CDR2 YFSETQ. Using reference TRBV5-1 and TRBJ2-1 for the parts outside the CDR3, the full variable domain is KAGVTQTPRYLIKTRGQQVTLSCSPISGHRSVSWYQQTPGQGLQFLFEYFSETQRNKGNFPGRFSGRQFSNSRSEMNVSTLELGDSALYLCASSLEATGSYNEQFFGPGTRLTVL.

This chain links TRBV6-5 with TRBJ2-1, with TRBD2 matching 10 bases. The germline CDR1 and CDR2 sequences are MNHEY and SVGAGI. Germline trimming cut 1 base from V and 7 bases from J; bases unmatched to any gene: 7. The CDR3 totals 16 residues. CDR3: CASSYYKTSGINEQFF. CDR3 nucleotides: TGTGCCAGCAGTTACTATAAAACTAGCGGGATAAATGAGCAGTTCTTC.

The V gene is TRBV25-1, the J gene TRBJ2-1; D is possibly TRBD1 (5 bases). Trimming pared 1 base from V and 8 bases from J, leaving 12 bases between. The CDR3 totals 14 residues. Germline V gene data show CDR1 as MGHDK and CDR2 as SYGVNS. In DNA form, the CDR3 reads TGTGCCAGCAGTGAATCTACAGGAAAAGATGAGCAGTTCTTC. Translated: CASSESTGKDEQFF.

This clonotype was seen a handful of times. The V and J genes are TRBV28 and TRBJ2-1, with D maybe TRBD1 (5 bases). The CDR3 runs to 13 residues. Per germline, CDR1 MDHEN and CDR2 SYDVKM. Trimming stripped 1 base from V and 8 bases from J, with 9 bases between. DNA of the CDR3: TGTGCCAGCAGTTTATTAGGGGCCCATGAGCAGTTCTTC. Protein: CASSLLGAHEQFF.

This clonotype was observed a few times. The chain combines TRBV5-1 with TRBJ2-6; 8 nucleotides match TRBD2. The trim removed 0 bases at V and 0 bases at J, leaving 2 bases unmatched. The CDR3 has 17 amino acids. Germline CDR1 is SGHRS and CDR2 is YFSETQ. The CDR3 bases are TGCGCCAGCAGCTTGGGAGCGGGAGTCTCTGGGGCCAACGTCCTGACTTTC. Translating gives CASSLGAGVSGANVLTF. The complete variable domain, with remaining parts taken from reference TRBV5-1 and TRBJ2-6, reads KAGVTQTPRYLIKTRGQQVTLSCSPISGHRSVSWYQQTPGQGLQFLFEYFSETQRNKGNFPGRFSGRQFSNSRSEMNVSTLELGDSALYLCASSLGAGVSGANVLTFGAGSRLTVL.

In this sample, this clonotype turned up a few times. The chain's CDR3 is CSATLLLAGGEENIQYF. CDR3 nucleotide sequence: TGCAGTGCTACCTTACTATTAGCGGGAGGGGAGGAAAACATTCAGTACTTC. This chain uses TRBV20-1 with TRBJ2-4; 11 nucleotides agree with TRBD2. Germline trimming cut 4 bases from V and 5 bases from J; bases unmatched to any gene: 13. Per germline, CDR1 DFQATT and CDR2 SNEGSKA (reference sequence). The length of the CDR3 is 17 residues.

The gene calls are TRBV20-1 and TRBJ2-2; D is possibly TRBD2 (5 bases). This CDR3 is 13 amino acids long. From germline, CDR1 is DFQATT and CDR2 SNEGSKA (reference sequence). The CDR3 sequence: CGFGVANTGELFF. CDR3 bases: TGCGGTTTCGGGGTAGCGAACACCGGGGAGCTGTTTTTT.

This clonotype was counted between two and nine times. The chain links TRBV5-1 to TRBJ1-4; perhaps TRBD1 as D (5 bases). The CDR3 sequence is 14 residues long. Germline CDR1 is SGHRS and CDR2 is YFSETQ. The V and J ends lost 0 bases and 8 bases respectively, with 11 bases between them. The CDR3 is CASSLVGEEEKLFF. The CDR3 coding sequence is TGCGCCAGCAGCTTGGTAGGGGAGGAAGAAAAACTGTTTTTT.

This clonotype has ten or more counts. The chain employs TRBV27 and TRBJ2-5; D assignment may be TRBD1 or TRBD2 (5 bases each). Germline CDR1 is MNHEY and CDR2 is SMNVEV (reference sequence). V lost 8 bases to trimming and J lost 4 bases, with 8 bases between them. The CDR3 is 11 residues long. The CDR3 protein is CASFGGETQYF. CDR3 DNA: TGTGCCAGCTTTGGGGGAGAGACCCAGTACTTC.

V and J are TRBV5-1 and TRBJ1-3; D may be TRBD1 (6 bases). The germline gives CDR1 SGHRS, CDR2 YFSETQ. This CDR3 contains 15 residues. V gave up 2 bases and J gave up 0 bases, with 9 bases separating them. This CDR3 is CASSLQGFSGNTIYF. In DNA form, the CDR3 reads TGCGCCAGCAGCTTACAGGGTTTCTCTGGAAACACCATATATTTT.

The genes are TRBV7-9 and TRBJ1-1; D unresolved. This CDR3 is 13 amino acids long. The germline V gene encodes CDR1 SEHNR and CDR2 FQNEAQ (reference sequence). Trimming cost V 5 bases and J 3 bases, with 10 bases left between them. The CDR3 sequence is CASSADGYTEAFF. In nucleotides, the CDR3 is TGTGCCAGCAGCGCCGATGGGTACACTGAAGCTTTCTTT.

This clonotype was picked up many times. The chain uses TRBV7-2 and TRBJ2-1, with TRBD1 matching over 8 bases. The junction had 3 bases not matched to a gene; V was cut back by 1 base and J by 10 bases. The germline V gene has CDR1 SGHTA and CDR2 FQGNSA. There are 13 residues in the CDR3. Here the CDR3 reads CASSLGRDREQFF. The CDR3 DNA is TGTGCCAGCAGCTTAGGTCGGGACAGGGAGCAGTTCTTC.

A few counts support this clonotype. This chain connects TRBV5-5 to TRBJ1-1; D remains unclear. The CDR3 spans 15 residues. Germline lookup yields CDR1 SGHKS and CDR2 YYEKEE (reference sequence). Trimming removed 3 bases at V and 5 bases at J, with 17 bases between. CDR3 loop: CASSSTGRALTEAFF. DNA of the CDR3: TGTGCCAGCAGCTCCACGGGGAGGGCGTTGACTGAAGCTTTCTTT.

This clonotype was detected only a few times. The V call is TRBV3-1, the J call TRBJ2-1; TRBD2 aligns across 10 bases. The CDR3 runs to 14 residues. Germline-derived CDR1 and CDR2 are LGHDT and YNNKEL (reference sequence). Trimming at V came to 7 bases and at J to 8 bases, leaving 8 bases not matched to a gene. DNA of the CDR3: TGTGCCAGCACGGCTAGCGGGAGTGGGGATGAGCAGTTCTTC. Its protein is CASTASGSGDEQFF.

Ten or more counts support this clonotype. The V gene is TRBV12-3 or TRBV12-4, the J gene TRBJ2-1; D unclear. CDR3 size: 13 residues. With 1 base removed from V and 5 bases from J, the gap between germline ends came to 6 bases. The DNA for the CDR3 is TGTGCCAGCAGTTTAGGTGGGGACAATGAGCAGTTCTTC. Amino acids: CASSLGGDNEQFF.

The rearrangement uses TRBV6-5 and TRBJ2-1; D is unclear. This CDR3 comprises 12 residues. Germline V CDR1 and CDR2: MNHEY, SVGAGI. Trimming took 2 bases from V and 8 from J, leaving 7 bases between them. CDR3 residues: CASSYDGDEQFF. The CDR3 coding sequence is TGTGCCAGCAGTTACGATGGGGATGAGCAGTTCTTC.

The chain is built from TRBV12-3 or TRBV12-4 and TRBJ2-3; 8 bases fit TRBD1. V lost 7 bases, J lost 3 bases, and 6 bases stayed unmatched. There are 14 residues in the CDR3. The CDR3, as DNA: TGTGCCAGCAACCCCACAGGGGGAACAGATACGCAGTATTTT. Its translation: CASNPTGGTDTQYF.

The rearrangement links TRBV2 to TRBJ1-5; D gene uncertain. Germline V gene sequence: CDR1 SNHLY, CDR2 FYNNEI. The CDR3 covers 18 residues. Between the trimmed V and J ends, which lost 8 bases and 0 bases, there was a span of 23 bases. The CDR3 here is CASCLRSSRSHSNQPQHF. The DNA of the CDR3 is TGTGCCAGCTGTTTAAGGTCGAGCAGGTCCCATAGCAATCAGCCCCAGCATTTT.

This clonotype came up a few times. The genes are TRBV13 and TRBJ2-6; D may correspond to TRBD1 or TRBD2 (6 bases each). V lost 5 bases, J lost 2 bases, and 16 bases lay in between. Germline lookup yields CDR1 PRHDT and CDR2 FYEKMQ (reference sequence). CDR3 length equals 17 residues. In DNA form, the CDR3 reads TGTGCCAGCAGCCAGGTAGGAGGGGGGCCTGGGGCCAACGTCCTGACTTTC. Protein: CASSQVGGGPGANVLTF.

The sample holds many counts of this clonotype. The V call is TRBV4-3, the J call TRBJ1-1; a possible D gene is TRBD1 (5 bases). V lost 4 bases and J 5 bases, leaving 17 bases between the germline ends. The germline CDR1 and CDR2 sequences are LGHNA and YSLEER. This CDR3 contains 15 residues. The CDR3 loop is CASSPALGGWTEAFF. The CDR3 nucleotides read TGCGCCAGCAGCCCGGCCCTGGGGGGATGGACTGAAGCTTTCTTT.